This TCR beta chain was found in a study of blood T cell repertoires in COVID-19. The wider study: Sample material is recorded as cDNA or gDNA derived from T cells, B-cell-depleted T cells, or PBMCs.

TCRdb's copy holds only in-frame clones and misses some; the assay was immunoSEQ multiplex PCR. This table has about half a million clones, nearly 90% appearing once. During active infection, Seattle patients enrolled and were then monitored through disease. The V gene's germline CDR1 is LNHNV and CDR2 YYDKDF (reference sequence). Losses at the gene ends were 1 base for V and 5 bases for J; bases not matched to a gene: 10. The CDR3 runs 16 residues. This TCR derives from a young man with COVID-19, enrolled during active disease. Input material: peripheral blood. The J gene is TRBJ2-5, the V gene TRBV15, with 7 bases fitting TRBD2. The CDR3 loop reads CATSRVVGRGGETQYF. The CDR3 nucleotides are TGTGCCACCAGCAGAGTAGTCGGTAGGGGAGGGGAGACCCAGTACTTC.